This T cell receptor beta chain was documented in a study of cytomegalovirus exposure and HLA in healthy donors. Study results and limitations: In vitro testing confirmed a few CMV-associated chains as specific for CMV antigens. For most TCR sequences rarity was the rule, although some public TCRs occurred in many donors. Cytomegalovirus-associated status was assigned to some 180 TCR beta chains. The classifier, whose performance was assessed in both the original and validation cohorts, reportedly diagnosed cytomegalovirus status with high specificity and sensitivity.

Sequencing was performed with immunoSEQ multiplex PCR; in TCRdb, only in-frame clones are kept and a portion is missing. The data show about 62,000 clones, 85% to 95% seen once. After removal of 5 bases from V and 1 base from J, the junction contained 2 bases not matched to a gene. CDR3 length equals 15 residues. Germline loops: CDR1 SEHNR, CDR2 FQNEAQ (reference sequence). Points on this clone: Its antigen is currently unknown.

Material for sequencing was PBMCs. The rearrangement links TRBV7-9 to TRBJ2-5; 12 positions agree with TRBD2. The source of this sequence is a woman younger than 35 in good health and CMV-seropositive. CDR3 region: CASSPLAGGQETQYF. The CDR3 DNA follows: TGTGCCAGCAGCCCACTAGCGGGGGGCCAAGAGACCCAGTACTTC.